This T cell receptor (beta chain) was profiled in a study of beta chain features in type 1 diabetes. As regards this clone: Antigen specificity is unknown.

Expressed TCRB transcripts got sequenced, as all isolated RNA was reverse transcribed. Clones were read by immunoSEQ multiplex PCR, and TCRdb kept only the in-frame ones, dropping some. Among 400,000 to 600,000 clones listed, over 25% were seen once. Purities in excess of 95% were seen in all sorted populations. The V and J ends lost 5 bases and 2 bases respectively, with 10 bases between them. CDR1 and CDR2 from the germline V gene are SNHLY and FYNNEI. The CDR3 runs 15 residues. Broader study findings: A greater similarity of naive, central memory and Treg TCRB repertoires was seen among patients than among healthy donors. The study found fewer insertions and more deletions at VDJ junctions in type 1 diabetes patients. Reads derived from cDNA could over-represent cells showing high TCR expression.

The receptor was isolated from a man aged 18 to 35 in good health. The chain has TRBV2 and TRBJ2-6; a possible D gene is TRBD1 (6 bases). The sample comprised naive CD4+ T cells from blood. DNA for the CDR3: TGTGCCAGCAGTCTTGACAGGCCTGGGGCCAACGTCCTGACTTTC. Translating it yields CASSLDRPGANVLTF.